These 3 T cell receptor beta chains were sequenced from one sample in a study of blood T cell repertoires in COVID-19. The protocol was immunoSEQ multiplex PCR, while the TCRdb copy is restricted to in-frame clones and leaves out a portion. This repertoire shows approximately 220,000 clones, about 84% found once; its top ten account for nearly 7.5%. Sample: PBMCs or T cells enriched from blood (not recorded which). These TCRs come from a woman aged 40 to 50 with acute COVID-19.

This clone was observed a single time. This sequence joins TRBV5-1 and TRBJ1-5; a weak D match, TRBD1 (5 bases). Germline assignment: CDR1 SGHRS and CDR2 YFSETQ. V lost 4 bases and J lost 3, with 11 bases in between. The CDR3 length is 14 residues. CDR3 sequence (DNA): TGCGCCAGCAGCCTACAAGGGGACAATCAGCCCCAGCATTTT. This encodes CASSLQGDNQPQHF.

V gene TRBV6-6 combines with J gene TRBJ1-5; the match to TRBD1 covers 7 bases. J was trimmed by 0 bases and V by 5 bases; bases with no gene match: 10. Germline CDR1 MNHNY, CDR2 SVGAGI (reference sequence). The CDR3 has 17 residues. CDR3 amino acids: CASSPGLTGDSNQPQHF. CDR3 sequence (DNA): TGTGCCAGCAGTCCCGGGCTAACAGGGGATAGCAATCAGCCCCAGCATTTT.

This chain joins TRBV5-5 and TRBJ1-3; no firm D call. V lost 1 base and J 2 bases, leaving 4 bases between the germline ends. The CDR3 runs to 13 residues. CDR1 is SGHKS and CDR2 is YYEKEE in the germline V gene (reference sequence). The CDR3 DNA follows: TGTGCCAGCAGCTTGAGCGCTGGAAACACCATATATTTT. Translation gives CASSLSAGNTIYF.